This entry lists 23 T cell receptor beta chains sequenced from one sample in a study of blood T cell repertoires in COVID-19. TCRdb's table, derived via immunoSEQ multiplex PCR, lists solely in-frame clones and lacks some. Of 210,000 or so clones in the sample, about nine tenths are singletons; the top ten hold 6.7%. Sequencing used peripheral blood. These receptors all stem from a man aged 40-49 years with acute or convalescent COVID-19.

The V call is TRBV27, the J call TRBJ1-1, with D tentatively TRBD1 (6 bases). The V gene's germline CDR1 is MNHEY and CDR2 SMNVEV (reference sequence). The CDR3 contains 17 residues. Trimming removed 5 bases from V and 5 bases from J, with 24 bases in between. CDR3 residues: CASSLSRTAISRTEAFF. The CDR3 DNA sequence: TGTGCCAGCAGTCTCTCCCGGACAGCTATTTCGAGGACTGAAGCTTTCTTT.

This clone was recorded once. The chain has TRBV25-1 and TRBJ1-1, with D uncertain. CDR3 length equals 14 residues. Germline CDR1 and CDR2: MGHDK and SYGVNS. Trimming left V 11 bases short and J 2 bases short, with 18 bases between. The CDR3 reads CADSPRLINTEAFF. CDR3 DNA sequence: TGTGCCGACTCTCCACGGTTGATAAACACTGAAGCTTTCTTT.

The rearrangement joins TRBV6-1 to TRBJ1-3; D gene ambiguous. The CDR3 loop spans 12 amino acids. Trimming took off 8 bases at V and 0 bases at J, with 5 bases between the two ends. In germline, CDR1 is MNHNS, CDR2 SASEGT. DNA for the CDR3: TGTGCCAGCCGGGGCTCTGGAAACACCATATATTTT. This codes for CASRGSGNTIYF.

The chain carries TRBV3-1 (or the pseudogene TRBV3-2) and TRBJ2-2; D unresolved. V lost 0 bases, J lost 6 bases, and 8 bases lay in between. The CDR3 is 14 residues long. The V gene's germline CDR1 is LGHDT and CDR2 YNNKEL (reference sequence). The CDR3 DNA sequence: TGTGCCAGCAGCCAAGAGCGGTGGGCCGGGGAGCTGTTTTTT. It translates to CASSQERWAGELFF.

This CDR3 is CASSSLTSGGAYTQYF. DNA for the CDR3: TGTGCCAGCAGCTCCCTAACTAGCGGGGGGGCGTATACGCAGTATTTT. V gene TRBV7-2 combines with J gene TRBJ2-3, with 13 bases that match TRBD2. Germline CDR1 is SGHTA and CDR2 is FQGNSA. CDR3 length: 16 amino acids. V lost 4 bases to trimming and J lost 7 bases; unmatched junction nucleotides: 8. The full variable domain, its missing parts supplied by reference TRBV7-2 and TRBJ2-3, is GAGVSQSPSNKVTEKGKDVELRCDPISGHTALYWYRQSLGQGLEFLIYFQGNSAPDKSGLPSDRFSAERTGGSVSTLTIQRTQQEDSAVYLCASSSLTSGGAYTQYFGPGTRLTVL.

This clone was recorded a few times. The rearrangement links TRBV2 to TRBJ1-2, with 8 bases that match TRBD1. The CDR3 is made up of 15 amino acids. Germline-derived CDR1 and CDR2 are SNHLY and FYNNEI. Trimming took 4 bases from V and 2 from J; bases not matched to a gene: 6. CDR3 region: CASSAGGAGNYGYTF. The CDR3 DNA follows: TGTGCCAGCAGTGCAGGGGGCGCGGGCAACTATGGCTACACCTTC.

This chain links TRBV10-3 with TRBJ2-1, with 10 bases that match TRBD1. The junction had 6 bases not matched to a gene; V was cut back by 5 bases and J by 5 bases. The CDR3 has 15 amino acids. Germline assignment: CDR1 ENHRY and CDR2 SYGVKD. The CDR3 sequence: CAISSPGTGDNEQFF. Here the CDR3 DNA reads TGTGCCATCAGTTCGCCAGGGACAGGGGACAATGAGCAGTTCTTC.

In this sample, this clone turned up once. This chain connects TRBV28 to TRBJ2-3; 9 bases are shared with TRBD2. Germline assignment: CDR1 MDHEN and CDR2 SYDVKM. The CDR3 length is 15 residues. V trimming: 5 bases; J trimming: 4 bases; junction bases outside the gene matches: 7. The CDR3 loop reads CASSLGGLAADTQYF. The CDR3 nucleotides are TGTGCCAGCAGTCTAGGGGGACTAGCTGCAGATACGCAGTATTTT.

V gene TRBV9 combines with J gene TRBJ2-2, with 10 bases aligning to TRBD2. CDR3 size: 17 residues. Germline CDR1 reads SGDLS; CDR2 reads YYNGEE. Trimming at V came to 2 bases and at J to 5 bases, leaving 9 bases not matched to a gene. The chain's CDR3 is CASSVPSSGGGTGELFF. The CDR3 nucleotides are TGTGCCAGCAGCGTGCCTTCTAGCGGGGGCGGAACCGGGGAGCTGTTTTTT.

Written as DNA, the CDR3 is TGTGCCAGCAGCCTTAACAGACAGGGGTTAGTCGGCACTGAAGCTTTCTTT. Translation: CASSLNRQGLVGTEAFF. The chain links TRBV5-4 to TRBJ1-1; 8 bases are a match to TRBD1. This CDR3 is built from 17 residues. The junction had 15 bases not matched to a gene; V was cut back by 4 bases and J by 4 bases. Germline CDR1 SGHNT, CDR2 YYREEE (reference sequence).

The CDR3 region is CSVEGRLNTEAFF. The CDR3 nucleotides are TGCAGCGTTGAGGGGCGCCTGAACACTGAAGCTTTCTTT. The rearrangement links TRBV29-1 to TRBJ1-1; maybe TRBD1 (5 bases). The CDR3 loop spans 13 amino acids. Trimming took off 3 bases at V and 0 bases at J, with 8 bases between the two ends. The germline gives CDR1 SQVTM, CDR2 ANQGSEA.

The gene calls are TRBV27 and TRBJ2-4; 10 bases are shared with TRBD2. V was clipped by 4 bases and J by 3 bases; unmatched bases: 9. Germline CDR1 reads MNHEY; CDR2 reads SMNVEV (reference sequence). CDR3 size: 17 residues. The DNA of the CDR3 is TGTGCCAGCAGTTCCCCCGGACTAGCGGTTGACAAAAACATTCAGTACTTC. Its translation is CASSSPGLAVDKNIQYF.

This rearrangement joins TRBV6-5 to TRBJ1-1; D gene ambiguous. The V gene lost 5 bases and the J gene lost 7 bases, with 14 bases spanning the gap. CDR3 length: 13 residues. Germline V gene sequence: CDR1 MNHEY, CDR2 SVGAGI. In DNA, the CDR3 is TGTGCCAGCAGTCGCGGAATCGGGAGTGAAGCTTTCTTT. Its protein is CASSRGIGSEAFF.

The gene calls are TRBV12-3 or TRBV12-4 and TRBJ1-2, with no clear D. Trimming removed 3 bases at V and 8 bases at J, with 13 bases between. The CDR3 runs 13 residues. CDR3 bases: TGTGCCAGCAGTTTCAAACAAACCCGCGGCTACACCTTC. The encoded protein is CASSFKQTRGYTF.

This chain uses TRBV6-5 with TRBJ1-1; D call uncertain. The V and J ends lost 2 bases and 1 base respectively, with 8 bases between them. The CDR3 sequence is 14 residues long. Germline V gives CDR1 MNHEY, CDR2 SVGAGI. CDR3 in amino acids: CASSYDWRNTEAFF. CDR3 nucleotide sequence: TGTGCCAGCAGTTACGATTGGAGGAACACTGAAGCTTTCTTT.

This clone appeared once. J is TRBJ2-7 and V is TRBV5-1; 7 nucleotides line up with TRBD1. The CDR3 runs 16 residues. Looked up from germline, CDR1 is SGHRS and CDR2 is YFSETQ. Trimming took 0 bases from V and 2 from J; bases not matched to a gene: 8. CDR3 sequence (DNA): TGCGCCAGCAGCTTGGGAAACGACAGGGTCCCCTACGAGCAGTACTTC. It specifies CASSLGNDRVPYEQYF.

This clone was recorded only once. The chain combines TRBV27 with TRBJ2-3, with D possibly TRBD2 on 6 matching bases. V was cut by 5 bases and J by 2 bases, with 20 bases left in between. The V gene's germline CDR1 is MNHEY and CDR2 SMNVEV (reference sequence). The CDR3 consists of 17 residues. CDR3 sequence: CASSPKILAGSTDTQYF. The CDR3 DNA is TGTGCCAGCAGTCCCAAAATTCTGGCGGGATCCACAGATACGCAGTATTTT.

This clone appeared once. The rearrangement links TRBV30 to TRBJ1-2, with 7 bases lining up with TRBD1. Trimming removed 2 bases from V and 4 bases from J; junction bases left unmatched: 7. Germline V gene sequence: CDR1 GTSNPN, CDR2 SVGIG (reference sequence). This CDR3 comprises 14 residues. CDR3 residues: CAWSRDRVGYGYTF. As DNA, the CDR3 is TGTGCCTGGAGTCGCGACAGGGTTGGCTATGGCTACACCTTC.

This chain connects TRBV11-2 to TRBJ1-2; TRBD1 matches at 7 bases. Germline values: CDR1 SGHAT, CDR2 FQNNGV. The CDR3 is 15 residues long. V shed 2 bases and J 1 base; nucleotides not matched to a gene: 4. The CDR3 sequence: CASSLSAGGNYGYTF. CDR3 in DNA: TGTGCCAGCAGCTTATCGGCAGGGGGTAACTATGGCTACACCTTC.

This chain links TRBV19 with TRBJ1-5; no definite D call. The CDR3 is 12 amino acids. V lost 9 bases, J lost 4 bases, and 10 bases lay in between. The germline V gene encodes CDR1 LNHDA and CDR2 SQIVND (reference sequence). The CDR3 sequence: CASDKYNQPQHF. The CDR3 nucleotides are TGTGCCAGCGACAAGTATAATCAGCCCCAGCATTTT.

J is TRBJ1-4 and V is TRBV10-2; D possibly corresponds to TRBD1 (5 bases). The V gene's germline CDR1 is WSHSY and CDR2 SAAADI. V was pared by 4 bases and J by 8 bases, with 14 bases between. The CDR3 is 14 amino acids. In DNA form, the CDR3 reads TGCGCCAGCAGTGGAGGAGGGGCCTCAGAAAAACTGTTTTTT. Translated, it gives CASSGGGASEKLFF.

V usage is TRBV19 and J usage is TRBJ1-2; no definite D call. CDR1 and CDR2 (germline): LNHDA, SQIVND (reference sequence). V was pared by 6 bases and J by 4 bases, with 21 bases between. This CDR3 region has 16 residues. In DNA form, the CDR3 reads TGTGCCAGTAGCCCCGCGGGATGGGGAGGCCTCTATGGCTACACCTTC. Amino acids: CASSPAGWGGLYGYTF.

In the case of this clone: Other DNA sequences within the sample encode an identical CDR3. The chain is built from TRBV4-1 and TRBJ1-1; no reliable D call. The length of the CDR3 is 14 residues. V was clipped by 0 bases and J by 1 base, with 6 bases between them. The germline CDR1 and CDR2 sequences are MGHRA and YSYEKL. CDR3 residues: CASSQDSPNTEAFF. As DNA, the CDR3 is TGCGCCAGCAGCCAAGATAGCCCGAACACTGAAGCTTTCTTT.